This T cell receptor beta chain appears in the sequencing data of a study of molecular identifiers for immune sequencing clone quantification. Overall study results and limits: The share of molecules held by clones above 20 RNA copies was over 98% in effector cells and under 1% in naive cells. Spiked Jurkat TCR RNA equivalent to one cell was reportedly detectable in about a million naive cells.

The germline CDR1 and CDR2 sequences are SGDLS and YYNGEE. V was clipped by 4 bases and J by 2 bases; unmatched bases: 3. The CDR3 length is 16 residues. Isolation of naive CD8 T cells was achieved by sorting on a CD8+CD4-CCR7+CD45RA+ phenotype. Via MiXCR, TCRdb re-called the PCR reads, giving one row per CDR3 protein. The sample has approximately 590,000 distinct CDR3 sequences, around 25% seen once; the top ten hold about 0.8%. This clonotype was detected a few times. Antigen specificity is unknown. Sequences were obtained from naive CD8+ T cells from blood, with Jurkat cell RNA spiked in. Described subset: FACS-sorted CD8+CD4-CCR7+CD45RA+ naive T cells. J is TRBJ2-3 and V is TRBV9; 14 bases are a match to TRBD2. The receptor comes from a human donor in good health. Some libraries in this study had Jurkat cell RNA spiked in. The CDR3, as DNA: TGTGCCAGCAGCACGGGACTAGCGGGAGACACAGATACGCAGTATTTT. Amino acids: CASSTGLAGDTDTQYF.